This TCR beta chain derives from a study of shared clonotypes between healthy human individuals. Study-level results: Having only a few donors restricted how much genetic and exposure-history diversity was captured.

Positive CCR7 selection of CD45RO-negative cells yielded the naive CD8 cells, and terminally differentiated effector memory CD45RA+ cells were excluded. The assay was immunoSEQ multiplex PCR, and TCRdb's table has in-frame clones only and misses some. The table lists around 2,100,000 clones, approximately 95% of them singletons. A remark on this clone: Its antigen is currently unknown. The same CDR3 can be traced to other DNA sequences in this sample.

The sequenced sample consisted of naive CD8+ T cells sorted from blood. The clonotype was recovered from a young man in good health.

CDR3 nucleotides: TGCGCCAGCAGCTTGGAGGGCAGCTCCTACGAGCAGTACTTC. Its protein product is CASSLEGSSYEQYF. The V gene is TRBV5-1, the J gene TRBJ2-7; D is ambiguous. Per germline, CDR1 SGHRS and CDR2 YFSETQ. The CDR3 covers 14 residues. V was clipped by 0 bases and J by 0 bases, with 7 bases between them.